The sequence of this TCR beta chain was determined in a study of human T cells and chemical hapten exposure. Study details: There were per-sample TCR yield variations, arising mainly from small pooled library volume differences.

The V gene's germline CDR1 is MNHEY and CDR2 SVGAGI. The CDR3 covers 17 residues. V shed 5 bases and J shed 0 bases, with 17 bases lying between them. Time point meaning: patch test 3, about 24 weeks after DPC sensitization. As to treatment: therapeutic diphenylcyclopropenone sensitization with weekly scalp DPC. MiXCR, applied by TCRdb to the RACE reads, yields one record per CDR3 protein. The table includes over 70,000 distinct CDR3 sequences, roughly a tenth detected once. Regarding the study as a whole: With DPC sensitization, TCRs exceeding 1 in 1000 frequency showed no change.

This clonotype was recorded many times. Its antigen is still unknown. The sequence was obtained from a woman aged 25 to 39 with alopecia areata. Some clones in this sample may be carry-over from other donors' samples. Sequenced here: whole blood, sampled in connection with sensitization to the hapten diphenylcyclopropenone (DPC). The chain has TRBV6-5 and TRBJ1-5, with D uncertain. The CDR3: CASSRSRGTDSNQPQHF. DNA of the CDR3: TGTGCCAGCAGTAGATCGCGCGGTACGGATAGCAATCAGCCCCAGCATTTT.